Listed here are 25 T cell receptor beta chains from one sample, sequenced in a study of T cell responses to AZD1222 COVID-19 vaccine. This table comes from immunoSEQ multiplex PCR, and its TCRdb copy is limited to in-frame clones, with some not included. The table has 75,000 to 100,000 clones, 80% to 90% seen once. The sequencing here drew on peripheral blood, taken on day 0 of AZD1222 vaccination. Receptors originate from an adult in good health.

The count of this clone is one. This chain joins TRBV15 and TRBJ1-4; D is undetermined. The CDR3 contains 16 residues. Germline V gene data show CDR1 as LNHNV and CDR2 as YYDKDF (reference sequence). V was shortened by 3 bases and J by 0 bases, with 11 bases between the two germline ends. CDR3 sequence: CATSRSHSATNEKLFF. CDR3 bases: TGTGCCACCAGCAGGAGTCACAGCGCAACTAATGAAAAACTGTTTTTT.

This clone came up once. The rearrangement joins TRBV5-1 to TRBJ2-5; D uncertain. Trimming stripped 1 base from V and 2 bases from J, with 12 bases between. The CDR3 contains 15 residues. Germline V gives CDR1 SGHRS, CDR2 YFSETQ. CDR3 protein: CASSLTYHGQETQYF. CDR3 nucleotides: TGCGCCAGCAGCTTGACCTACCACGGGCAAGAGACCCAGTACTTC.

This chain joins TRBV2 and TRBJ1-2; 8 positions match TRBD1. V lost 6 bases and J lost 5; bases outside the gene matches: 26. CDR1 and CDR2 (germline): SNHLY, FYNNEI. The length of the CDR3 is 20 residues. CDR3 nucleotide sequence: TGTGCCAGCAGGGCTTTCGGGACAGGCCGTGATCTCGTAGGTTCTTATGGCTACACCTTC. Its translation is CASRAFGTGRDLVGSYGYTF.

CDR3 bases: TGCGCCAGCAGCTTTACAGGGAATGTCCCCTACGAGCAGTACTTC. Its protein product is CASSFTGNVPYEQYF. This chain uses TRBV5-1 with TRBJ2-7; possible D gene TRBD1, 6 bases. Trimming took off 2 bases at V and 2 bases at J, with 14 bases between the two ends. CDR3 length: 15 amino acids. Germline V gives CDR1 SGHRS, CDR2 YFSETQ.

The chain combines TRBV7-2 with TRBJ2-2; D remains unclear. V gave up 8 bases and J gave up 6 bases, with 13 bases separating them. The CDR3 is made up of 13 amino acids. Germline V gene lookup returns CDR1 SGHTA and CDR2 FQGNSA. In DNA, the CDR3 is TGTGCCAGCGGGATCCAGACTCCCGGGGAGCTGTTTTTT. The encoded protein is CASGIQTPGELFF.

The chain carries TRBV25-1 and TRBJ1-6; no definite D call. Trimming removed 4 bases at V and 10 bases at J, with 14 bases between. Germline V gives CDR1 MGHDK, CDR2 SYGVNS. There are 14 residues in the CDR3. The CDR3 protein is CASSGGTSRSPLHF. In DNA form, the CDR3 reads TGTGCCAGCAGTGGAGGAACGAGTCGGTCACCCCTCCACTTT.

This chain links TRBV9 with TRBJ2-7; a weak D match, TRBD1 (5 bases). Germline assignment: CDR1 SGDLS and CDR2 YYNGEE. The V gene lost 0 bases and the J gene lost 6 bases, with 13 bases spanning the gap. This CDR3 has 14 residues. CDR3 sequence: CASSVEGFGAEQYF. The CDR3 nucleotides are TGTGCCAGCAGCGTAGAGGGGTTTGGCGCCGAGCAGTACTTC.

This rearrangement joins TRBV7-3 to TRBJ2-6; 7 nucleotides match TRBD1. The CDR3 is 15 amino acids. The ends lost 5 bases at V and 3 bases at J; junction bases unmatched: 4. From germline, CDR1 is SGHTA and CDR2 FQGTGA. This CDR3 is CASSRGPFGANVLTF. For the CDR3, the DNA is TGTGCCAGCAGCAGGGGGCCGTTTGGGGCCAACGTCCTGACTTTC. Full variable domain (missing parts from reference TRBV7-3 and TRBJ2-6): GAGVSQTPSNKVTEKGKYVELRCDPISGHTALYWYRQSLGQGPEFLIYFQGTGAADDSGLPNDRFFAVRPEGSVSTLKIQRTERGDSAVYLCASSRGPFGANVLTFGAGSRLTVL.

This clone was seen once. J is TRBJ2-7 and V is TRBV15; 7 bases are a match to TRBD2. The germline gives CDR1 LNHNV, CDR2 YYDKDF (reference sequence). V was pared by 0 bases and J by 1 base, with 6 bases of the junction left unmatched. The CDR3 covers 16 residues. The CDR3 bases are TGTGCCACCAGCAGAGATGGAGCGGGAAGATCCTACGAGCAGTACTTC. This translates into CATSRDGAGRSYEQYF.

The rearrangement joins TRBV2 to TRBJ1-2, with 10 bases matching TRBD1. V shed 5 bases and J 8 bases; nucleotides not matched to a gene: 14. The CDR3 runs to 16 residues. Germline CDR1 reads SNHLY; CDR2 reads FYNNEI. The CDR3 loop reads CASSPRTGTGAWGYTF. CDR3 DNA: TGTGCCAGCAGTCCACGAACCGGGACAGGGGCATGGGGCTACACCTTC.

This clone appeared a single time. This chain links TRBV5-1 with TRBJ2-3; unclear D gene. The CDR3 has 13 residues. Germline loops: CDR1 SGHRS, CDR2 YFSETQ. V lost 5 bases and J lost 0, with 7 bases in between. In DNA form, the CDR3 reads TGCGCCAGCAGTTCATCTAGCACAGATACGCAGTATTTT. Translated, it gives CASSSSSTDTQYF.

This chain joins TRBV30 and TRBJ1-3; tentative D call: TRBD1 (5 bases). Germline lookup yields CDR1 GTSNPN and CDR2 SVGIG (reference sequence). The CDR3 loop spans 12 amino acids. V lost 1 base to trimming and J lost 8 bases, with 9 bases between them. This CDR3 reads CAWSGRGDTIYF. CDR3 in DNA: TGTGCCTGGAGTGGTAGAGGGGACACCATATATTTT.

The chain carries TRBV9 and TRBJ1-6; D is ambiguous. The CDR3 has 16 residues. The V end lost 3 bases, the J end lost 0 bases, and 10 bases lay between the germline ends. From germline, CDR1 is SGDLS and CDR2 YYNGEE. CDR3 nucleotides: TGTGCCAGCAGCGCTGATTTAGGCTCCTATAATTCACCCCTCCACTTT. This sequence encodes CASSADLGSYNSPLHF. Looking up the rest from reference TRBV9 and TRBJ1-6 gives the full variable domain: DSGVTQTPKHLITATGQRVTLRCSPRSGDLSVYWYQQSLDQGLQFLIQYYNGEERAKGNILERFSAQQFPDLHSELNLSSLELGDSALYFCASSADLGSYNSPLHFGNGTRLTVT.

The V and J genes are TRBV5-5 and TRBJ1-1, with D tentatively TRBD1 (5 bases). Germline V gene data show CDR1 as SGHKS and CDR2 as YYEKEE (reference sequence). This CDR3 region has 14 residues. The ends were cut back, 4 bases at V and 1 base at J, with 11 bases in the middle. The CDR3 nucleotides read TGTGCCAGCAGCGCCGGGACGGCGAACACTGAAGCTTTCTTT. Translating gives CASSAGTANTEAFF.

The CDR3 reads CASSYSMGGVGEAFF. CDR3 DNA: TGTGCCAGCAGTTACTCGATGGGGGGCGTCGGTGAAGCTTTCTTT. The chain has TRBV6-6 and TRBJ1-1, with a tentative D call TRBD1 (6 bases). Germline CDR1 and CDR2: MNHNY and SVGAGI (reference sequence). CDR3 length: 15 residues. The V gene lost 0 bases and the J gene lost 7 bases, with 15 bases spanning the gap.

This chain joins TRBV11-2 and TRBJ1-6; no clear D gene. The CDR3 runs 14 residues. Trimming shortened V by 5 bases and J by 6 bases, and 11 bases separated the two germline ends. Germline assignment: CDR1 SGHAT and CDR2 FQNNGV. CDR3 protein: CASSTVRGNSPLHF. Written as DNA, the CDR3 is TGTGCCAGCAGCACGGTACGCGGTAATTCACCCCTCCACTTT.

V and J are TRBV5-1 and TRBJ2-5, with D possibly matching TRBD1 (5 bases). The CDR3 contains 13 residues. Deletions cut 4 bases from V and 2 bases from J, with 9 bases between. Germline V CDR1 and CDR2: SGHRS, YFSETQ. As DNA, the CDR3 is TGCGCCAGCAGCCCATGGACACAAGAGACCCAGTACTTC. Translated: CASSPWTQETQYF.

The CDR3: CASSEESFSSPLHF. The CDR3 bases are TGTGCCAGCAGTGAAGAGAGTTTTAGTTCACCCCTCCACTTT. J is TRBJ1-6 and V is TRBV2, with D hard to call. The V end was cut by 1 base, the J end by 9 bases, with 10 bases between. CDR1 is SNHLY and CDR2 is FYNNEI in the germline V gene. This CDR3 is built from 14 residues. Full variable domain (missing parts from reference TRBV2 and TRBJ1-6): EPEVTQTPSHQVTQMGQEVILRCVPISNHLYFYWYRQILGQKVEFLVSFYNNEISEKSEIFDDQFSVERPDGSNFTLKIRSTKLEDSAMYFCASSEESFSSPLHFGNGTRLTVT.

This clone has only a few counts. The chain is built from TRBV11-2 and TRBJ1-2; D call uncertain. Germline assignment: CDR1 SGHAT and CDR2 FQNNGV. Trimming shortened V by 1 base and J by 2 bases, and 11 bases separated the two germline ends. This CDR3 has 15 amino acids. The CDR3 DNA reads TGTGCCAGCAGCTTAGCCATAGGGTGGAACTATGGCTACACCTTC. Its protein product is CASSLAIGWNYGYTF.

CDR3: CASSQGYGYGYTF. CDR3 DNA: TGTGCCAGCAGCCAAGGGTATGGCTATGGCTACACCTTC. The chain combines TRBV11-2 with TRBJ1-2; no definite D call. V shed 5 bases and J shed 4 bases, with 11 bases lying between them. Germline CDR1 is SGHAT and CDR2 is FQNNGV. The CDR3 runs to 13 residues.

V is TRBV7-3 and J is TRBJ2-1; a possible D gene is TRBD2 (5 bases). Trimming removed 5 bases at V and 2 bases at J, with 19 bases between. From germline, CDR1 is SGHTA and CDR2 FQGTGA. This CDR3 spans 17 amino acids. The DNA for the CDR3 is TGTGCCAGCAGCCCCCCCGGCCCTCCCGGGGCCTACAATGAGCAGTTCTTC. It encodes CASSPPGPPGAYNEQFF. The full variable domain, with the rest looked up from reference TRBV7-3 and TRBJ2-1, is GAGVSQTPSNKVTEKGKYVELRCDPISGHTALYWYRQSLGQGPEFLIYFQGTGAADDSGLPNDRFFAVRPEGSVSTLKIQRTERGDSAVYLCASSPPGPPGAYNEQFFGPGTRLTVL.

The chain couples TRBV19 to TRBJ2-2; D might be TRBD1 (5 bases). Germline lookup yields CDR1 LNHDA and CDR2 SQIVND (reference sequence). Trimming removed 6 bases at V and 8 bases at J, with 7 bases between. The CDR3 contains 11 residues. The chain's CDR3 is CASRRQGELFF. CDR3 sequence (DNA): TGTGCCAGTAGGAGACAGGGGGAGCTGTTTTTT.

The chain combines TRBV10-3 with TRBJ2-3; D is perhaps TRBD1 or TRBD2 (5 bases each). CDR3 length: 16 amino acids. CDR1 is ENHRY and CDR2 is SYGVKD in the germline V gene. Trimming stripped 5 bases from V and 2 bases from J, with 17 bases between. CDR3 region: CAISTAFGGSTDTQYF. In nucleotides, the CDR3 is TGTGCCATCAGTACCGCCTTTGGGGGATCCACAGATACGCAGTATTTT.

The chain has TRBV28 and TRBJ1-2; 7 positions agree with TRBD1. V shed 7 bases and J 0 bases; nucleotides not matched to a gene: 17. Germline V gives CDR1 MDHEN, CDR2 SYDVKM. The CDR3 spans 18 residues. CDR3 residues: CASTGLGTAIFSNYGYTF. The CDR3, as DNA: TGTGCCAGCACGGGACTTGGGACAGCAATATTTTCTAACTATGGCTACACCTTC.

This clone was detected only a few times. V usage is TRBV12-1 and J usage is TRBJ2-5; the table's D call, TRBD1, has no DNA check behind it. TRBV12-1 is termed a pseudogene. This CDR3 region has 16 residues. The CDR3 nucleotides read TGTGCCAGCAGCTCCCACCTGGGCAGGGGTCAAGAGACCCAGTACTTC. The encoded protein is CASSSHLGRGQETQYF.